A single sample gave rise to the 2 T cell receptor beta chains below, sequenced in a study of T cells in Graves' hyperthyroidism and ophthalmopathy. RNA transcripts served as the template for amplifying TCR beta CDR3 regions. The primer set for the first-round RT-PCR of the TCR CDR3 was HTBI. TCRdb recomputed calls from the multiplex PCR reads with MiXCR, one row per CDR3 protein. The data contain some 550,000 distinct CDR3 sequences, under 25% of them singletons. Sequences were obtained from blood. These receptors all stem from a man aged 18 to 30 with Graves' hyperthyroidism.

The V and J genes are TRBV9 and TRBJ1-1; D is ambiguous. CDR3 size: 13 residues. V gave up 3 bases and J gave up 4 bases, with 10 bases separating them. In germline, CDR1 is SGDLS, CDR2 YYNGEE. For the CDR3, the DNA is TGTGCCAGCAGCGAGGCATCGGGCACTGAAGCTTTCTTT. As protein: CASSEASGTEAFF.

This clonotype has at least ten counts. The chain employs TRBV20-1 and TRBJ1-2; D perhaps matches TRBD1 (6 bases). CDR3 length: 13 amino acids. CDR1 and CDR2 (germline): DFQATT, SNEGSKA (reference sequence). The V gene lost 6 bases and the J gene lost 8 bases, with 19 bases spanning the gap. The CDR3 sequence is CSAQVNRAYGYTF. DNA of the CDR3: TGCAGTGCCCAAGTTAACAGGGCTTACGGCTACACCTTC.